The sequence of this TCR beta chain was determined in a study of cytomegalovirus exposure and HLA in healthy donors (dated by TCRdb to 2016 to 2017). Study-wide context: In an earlier analysis of 587 of the donors, 250 to 350 Gb of sequence data and 90 million to 130 million unique TCR beta sequences from 180 million or so T cells were reported. An earlier analysis of 587 of the donors used high-throughput TCR beta sequencing to judge whether each TCR beta V gene segment behaved as functional or pseudogenic. Typing coverage varied by locus: 629-630 donors for A, B, C, DRB1 and DQB1; approximately 500 for DQA1; 606 for DPA1; roughly 450 for DPB1. Among 300 to 500 genotyped donors of the cohort, an average of approximately 240,000 unique TCR beta nucleotide sequences was sequenced per donor, of which about 20% were non-productive. To predict cytomegalovirus infection status, the study combined high-throughput TCR immunosequencing, statistical association of individual TCRs with disease status, and machine learning. All discovery cohort repertoires had been generated on a single sequencing platform. Of the approximately 370 genotyped donors, 81% were placed in the genetic ancestry cluster associated with self-reported Caucasian donors. Five DR-DQ haplotypes were handled as single units for association and clustering because linkage in the cohort was strong. HLA typing covered class I and class II loci at four-digit resolution. An early release that covered about 640 HLA-typed donors contained about 300 gigabases of sequencing data and 80 million or so unique TCR sequences. Genome-wide SNP genotypes for about 65% of the 666 donors were used in a later genetic analysis, which treated that subset as a discovery cohort. The aim of the study was to test whether cataloging public T cell receptors could identify signatures of past pathogen exposure. Alongside the repertoire data, information on donor age, sex, ethnicity and CMV serostatus was compiled. In addition to the first cohort of 666 subjects, a separate validation cohort of 120 different subjects was used. A later analysis re-analyzed previously published TCR beta repertoires from roughly 630 donors and added high-resolution HLA genotyping to study TCR occurrence patterns. Rather than using new phenotypic data, the later analysis identified candidate immune exposures from TCR beta sequences and from how often those sequences occurred across donors. The study profiled the T cell repertoires of approximately 700 subjects by immunosequencing and related them to cytomegalovirus serostatus. Overall study outcomes, separate from this receptor: Across donors, most TCR sequences were observed very rarely, whereas some public TCRs were present in many individuals. Only TCR beta chains were sequenced in this cohort, and the absence of alpha or paired-chain data limited detectable features. According to a later analysis, TCR association rates differed among HLA loci, with DRB1 alleles showing the most associated TCRs and HLA-C alleles showing the fewest. When HLA alleles, especially DR and DQ, strongly co-occurred, TCR associations were difficult to assign to individual alleles. Linkage disequilibrium might explain the correlated functional status among segregating V segments, but an unknown experimental factor could not be excluded. Broadly in line with IMGT annotations, most TCR beta V segments showed up in productive rearrangements about 87% or about 30% of the time in an earlier analysis of several hundred of the donors. In a later genetic analysis, a missense DCLRE1C variant was associated with V-gene and J-gene trimming of TCR beta chains, and the association was replicated in an independent cohort. The authors suggested that the approach could potentially be extended to other disease states and immunological phenotypes. In the study, about 150 TCR beta chains were listed as associated with cytomegalovirus. HLA typing was unavailable for some donors at each locus, so association tests used only the typed subset. A later analysis associated approximately 17,000 TCR beta sequences with specific HLA alleles at a false discovery rate of 0.05. In a later analysis, HLA-associated TCR beta chains were found to be more clonally expanded and to have lower generation probabilities than equally common non-associated chains. Cytomegalovirus status was reported to be diagnosed by the classifier with high specificity and sensitivity in both the original and validation cohorts. Because the 87-base-pair reads could not distinguish some IMGT-functional V segments, including TRBV6-2 and TRBV6-3, those segments were excluded. A further reported finding was that TCR beta sequences accurately predicted the HLA-A and HLA-B alleles for most subjects in the first cohort. The only immune exposure information available for the cohort was CMV serostatus. Because counts were too low, some 17 rarely observed V segments, including chromosome 9 orphons, were excluded from the earlier analysis of several hundred of the donors. A cluster of highly shared sequence variants was judged likely to be a technical artifact of the sequencing pipeline. A later genetic analysis reported fewer N-insertions in productive TCRs among donors in an Asian-associated ancestry cluster than the approximately 700-donor mean. Most CMV-associated TCR beta chains appeared to be HLA-restricted in a later analysis, and the HLA associations seemed to be driven largely by CMV exposure. A few of the identified cytomegalovirus-associated TCR beta chains were confirmed in vitro to be specific for cytomegalovirus antigens. Sequencing depth was assumed to be roughly uniform across donors in the presence/absence analyses, though that assumption may not hold. A later analysis reported that several top co-occurrence clusters appeared linked to parvovirus B19, influenza, CMV and Epstein-Barr virus.

Preparation of the library involved the immunoSEQ multiplex PCR assay. For the multiplex PCR, a mixture combining 60 forward primers for TCR Vbeta segments and 13 reverse primers for TCR Jbeta segments was used. A multiplex PCR assay on genomic DNA amplified the CDR3 region of rearranged TCR beta genes. On the Illumina HiSeq System, the amplified TCR beta libraries were sequenced as 87-base-pair reads. Per the original workflow: A later analysis counted some 74 million unique TCR beta chains across the 640 or so repertoires, and some 11 million of these chains were shared by at least two donors. Raw reads were error-corrected and collapsed into unique sequences by a nearest-neighbor algorithm in which closely related sequences were merged to remove PCR and sequencing errors. To assign V, D and J gene segments, CDR3 sequences were aligned to IMGT reference sequences. For a sequence to be retained, a match of at least six nucleotides was required to both a V gene segment and a J gene segment. A rearrangement was called productive if the CDR3 had no stop codons and remained in frame with V and J, and every other rearrangement was called non-productive. Following IMGT convention, CDR3 was defined as the stretch from the second conserved V-encoded cysteine to the conserved J-encoded phenylalanine. The earlier analysis of 587 of the donors excluded sequences that lacked an unambiguous match to a single V gene segment. In an earlier analysis of a few hundred of the donors, V segments were called functional above 56.7% productive rearrangements and were called segregating when the between-donor standard deviation exceeded 5%. A statistical classification framework was developed to diagnose cytomegalovirus status using the catalog of TCR beta chain sequences. A later analysis assigned V and J genes by comparing TCR nucleotide sequences with IMGT/GENE-DB human TR gene sequences. The TCRdist pipeline was used in a later analysis to assign CDR3 sequences and most-parsimonious VDJ recombination scenarios. In a later analysis, each TCR beta chain was defined by its CDR3 amino acid sequence together with its V-gene family, and reads without a unique V-gene family were excluded. As a way to deal with suspected cross-contamination and a sequencing artifact, a later analysis dropped nearly 600 nucleotide sequences that were highly shared and had low generation probability. A later analysis calculated a clonal expansion index for each public chain from normalized within-repertoire ranks of inferred template counts. A later analysis computed generation probabilities with a VDJ recombination model fitted to out-of-frame rearrangements, and checked the results against IGoR. In a later analysis, TCR-TCR, TCR-HLA and TCR-CMV co-occurrence was scored with hypergeometric tests, and a repertoire-size bias correction was applied to TCR pairs. False discovery rates were estimated in a later analysis by permuting HLA or CMV assignments 20 times. In a later analysis, co-occurring TCRs were grouped with DBSCAN, and TCRdist sequence similarity was added when clustering was performed within HLA-allele-positive subsets. Repertoires with fewer than 30,000 or more than 120,000 public chains, plus five repertoires with anomalous nucleotide sharing, were excluded from co-occurrence clustering. This immuneACCESS table, as held by TCRdb, lists in-frame sequences with V and J called but not all clones. Of the missing ones, under half trace to an unresolved V gene in checked studies; the others have no known cause. V and J calls and clone size are copied from that table; D and trimming were computed from the DNA. The sample's table lists a count of 55,000 or so clones. Roughly 9.6% of the sample is in the top ten clones.

The cohort comprised 550 to 700 healthy bone marrow donors. At the time of sampling, all cohort members were nominally healthy, though unrecorded immune exposures were likely present. The donor tested CMV seropositive and was one of the 289 seropositive cohort members. A peripheral blood sample was collected from each donor, and TCR beta sequencing was performed on peripheral blood mononuclear cells. Genomic DNA was extracted from the blood cell samples with the Qiagen DNeasy Blood Extraction Kit. In the case of this clone: It lacks a known antigen.

CDR1 and CDR2 were assigned from the germline V gene as MNHNS and SASEGT. The CDR3, from cysteine to phenylalanine, totals 13 residues. CDR3 DNA only is kept here, 39 bases in frame from base 1. V is shortened by 4 bases, J by 2 bases, and the region joining them spans 6 bases. The chain is assembled from TRBV6-1 and TRBJ2-1, with a tentative D gene TRBD2 over 5 matching bases. This TCR derives from a woman in her fifties or sixties in good health and CMV-seropositive. What was sequenced was PBMCs. The nucleotides are TGTGCCAGCAGTGTGCGGGCCTACAATGAGCAGTTCTTC. Its product reads: CASSVRAYNEQFF.